This passage covers 7 T cell receptor beta chains from one sample sequenced in a study of blood T cells in healthy people across ages. Next came a second PCR, run for about 7 to 12 cycles, which used a sample-barcoded 5' primer along with a J-beta primer mix. Each CDR3 protein is one row after TCRdb ran MiXCR on the 5' RACE reads. The data contain almost 800,000 distinct CDR3 sequences, 58% of them singletons. Sequencing used blood. These receptors were taken from a man aged 30 to 45 in good health.

The chain's CDR3 is CASTFRGYMADTQYF. DNA of the CDR3: TGTGCCAGCACATTCAGGGGTTATATGGCAGATACGCAGTATTTT. The V gene is TRBV12-3 or TRBV12-4, the J gene TRBJ2-3, with D possibly matching TRBD1 (6 bases). This CDR3 has 15 amino acids. Deletions cut 7 bases from V and 4 bases from J, with 18 bases between.

The chain combines TRBV20-1 with TRBJ2-1; 13 nucleotides line up with TRBD2. V shed 0 bases, J shed 5 bases, and the junction held 7 bases outside the gene matches. Germline lookup yields CDR1 DFQATT and CDR2 SNEGSKA (reference sequence). This CDR3 has 17 amino acids. CDR3 in DNA: TGCAGTGCTAGAGATCCCTGGACTAGCGGGAGAGACAATGAGCAGTTCTTC. Translated: CSARDPWTSGRDNEQFF.

The chain uses TRBV20-1 and TRBJ1-5; D perhaps matches TRBD1 (6 bases). From germline, CDR1 is DFQATT and CDR2 SNEGSKA (reference sequence). V dropped 1 base and J dropped 2 bases, with 12 bases sitting between them. CDR3 length equals 15 residues. For the CDR3, the DNA is TGCAGTGCTAGAGGGACAGCGTTCCGCAATCAGCCCCAGCATTTT. Amino acids: CSARGTAFRNQPQHF.

As concerns this clonotype: This may come from a read error, since a much larger clone is one base off. The chain uses TRBV29-1 and TRBJ2-5; D may be TRBD1 (6 bases). CDR3 size: 12 residues. CDR1 and CDR2 (germline): SQVTM, ANQGSEA. CDR3 coding DNA: TGCAGCGTTGTGAGGGGACAAGAGGCCCAGTACTTC. Amino acids: CSVVRGQEAQYF.

The chain has TRBV25-1 and TRBJ2-7; D unresolved. The end of the DNA fits TRBJ2-5 better, so the J call may be wrong. CDR3 size: 10 residues. Per the germline V gene, CDR1 is MGHDK and CDR2 is SYGVNS. The CDR3 protein is CASDGETQYF. CDR3 bases: TGTGCCAGCGATGGCGAGACCCAGTACTTC.

CDR3: CATGGAREATDTQYF. CDR3 sequence (DNA): TGTGCCACCGGCGGGGCTCGCGAGGCCACAGATACGCAGTATTTT. The genes are TRBV24-1 and TRBJ2-3; tentatively, D is TRBD2 (6 bases). V dropped 9 bases and J dropped 2 bases, with 17 bases sitting between them. This CDR3 is built from 15 residues. From germline, CDR1 is KGHDR and CDR2 SFDVKD.

This clonotype has just a few counts. The chain combines TRBV7-6 with TRBJ2-7; 11 bases match TRBD2. V was clipped by 3 bases and J by 7 bases; unmatched bases: 8. Germline V lookup: CDR1 SGHVS, CDR2 FNYEAQ. CDR3 length equals 15 residues. The CDR3 loop is CASSFGSGRADEQYF. In DNA form, the CDR3 reads TGTGCCAGCAGCTTCGGTAGCGGGAGGGCCGATGAGCAGTACTTC.